Following are 24 T cell receptor beta chains from one sample sequenced in a study of technical replicates of blood from several donors. Profiling relied on immunoSEQ multiplex PCR, and the TCRdb table lists in-frame clones only, not all of them. The data show about 97,000 clones, about 95% seen once. The specimen sequenced was T cells isolated from PBMCs. These receptor sequences come from a human donor in good health.

CDR3 nucleotides: TGTGCCAGCAGTCTCTACAATGAGCAGTTCTTC. Protein product: CASSLYNEQFF. The rearrangement uses TRBV28 and TRBJ2-1; D unresolved. The CDR3 consists of 11 residues. Trimming removed 5 bases from V and 3 bases from J, with 2 bases in between. CDR1 is MDHEN and CDR2 is SYDVKM in the germline V gene.

This sequence joins TRBV4-2 and TRBJ2-3; 12 bases are a match to TRBD2. The V gene's germline CDR1 is LGHNA and CDR2 YNFKEQ. The CDR3 sequence is 18 residues long. J gave up 0 bases and V 2 bases, and 6 bases lay outside the gene matches. CDR3 DNA sequence: TGTGCCAGCAGCCAACCGCTAGCGGGAGGGTTTAGCACAGATACGCAGTATTTT. Translated, it gives CASSQPLAGGFSTDTQYF.

The CDR3 coding sequence is TGTGCCAGCAGCTTCCACAGGGCCGGCTACGAGCAGTACTTC. Protein product: CASSFHRAGYEQYF. The chain employs TRBV11-2 and TRBJ2-7, with a tentative D call TRBD1 (6 bases). Germline V gene lookup returns CDR1 SGHAT and CDR2 FQNNGV. This CDR3 spans 14 amino acids. V lost 3 bases and J 3 bases, leaving 12 bases between the germline ends. Full variable domain (remainder filled in from reference TRBV11-2 and TRBJ2-7): EAGVAQSPRYKIIEKRQSVAFWCNPISGHATLYWYQQILGQGPKLLIQFQNNGVVDDSQLPKDRFSAERLKGVDSTLKIQPAKLEDSAVYLCASSFHRAGYEQYFGPGTRLTVT.

The V call is TRBV7-2, the J call TRBJ2-5; tentative D call: TRBD2 (5 bases). V was clipped by 4 bases and J by 5 bases, with 20 bases between them. This CDR3 region has 16 residues. The germline CDR1 and CDR2 sequences are SGHTA and FQGNSA. CDR3 sequence reads: CASSSRERYPFETQYF. The CDR3 DNA reads as TGTGCCAGCAGCTCCCGGGAACGGTACCCGTTCGAGACCCAGTACTTC. The whole variable domain, remainder taken from reference TRBV7-2 and TRBJ2-5, is GAGVSQSPSNKVTEKGKDVELRCDPISGHTALYWYRQSLGQGLEFLIYFQGNSAPDKSGLPSDRFSAERTGGSVSTLTIQRTQQEDSAVYLCASSSRERYPFETQYFGPGTRLLVL.

The gene calls are TRBV18 and TRBJ2-7, with 8 bases matching TRBD1. Germline V gives CDR1 KGHSH, CDR2 LQKENI. The CDR3 loop spans 15 amino acids. The J segment lost 4 bases and the V segment lost 2 bases, leaving 7 bases of the junction unmatched. The CDR3 region has the DNA TGTGCCAGCTCACCAGCCGGACAGGGAGGATACGAGCAGTACTTC. Translating it yields CASSPAGQGGYEQYF.

The rearrangement joins TRBV27 to TRBJ1-1, with a weak D call TRBD1 (5 bases). The V end lost 3 bases, the J end lost 2 bases, and 16 bases lay between the germline ends. Germline V gives CDR1 MNHEY, CDR2 SMNVEV (reference sequence). The CDR3 is made up of 16 amino acids. The CDR3 protein is CASSFNRAGPNTEAFF. The CDR3 DNA reads as TGTGCCAGCAGTTTTAATCGCGCGGGGCCTAACACTGAAGCTTTCTTT.

The chain recombines TRBV7-9 with TRBJ2-1; 14 bases align to TRBD2. CDR1 SEHNR and CDR2 FQNEAQ come from the germline V gene (reference sequence). There are 16 residues in the CDR3. The trim removed 7 bases at V and 10 bases at J, leaving 12 bases unmatched. The CDR3 reads CASTLAGTSGRGEQFF. The CDR3 region has the DNA TGTGCCAGCACCCTCGCCGGGACTAGCGGGAGAGGGGAGCAGTTCTTC.

The chain combines TRBV19 with TRBJ1-3, with D tentatively TRBD1 (6 bases). The CDR3 sequence is 16 residues long. Germline V lookup: CDR1 LNHDA, CDR2 SQIVND (reference sequence). Trimming removed 1 base at V and 0 bases at J, with 10 bases between. CDR3 nucleotides: TGTGCCAGTAGTATAGTGGGGGCCTCCTCTGGAAACACCATATATTTT. It codes for CASSIVGASSGNTIYF.

The genes are TRBV13 and TRBJ2-1; a weak D match, TRBD2 (6 bases). The V gene lost 0 bases and the J gene lost 9 bases, with 18 bases spanning the gap. The germline V gene encodes CDR1 PRHDT and CDR2 FYEKMQ (reference sequence). CDR3 length equals 16 residues. The CDR3 bases are TGTGCCAGCAGCTTAGGGGGGCACGGGAGCTCTAGTGAGCAGTTCTTC. Translation: CASSLGGHGSSSEQFF. The full variable domain, in which reference TRBV13 and TRBJ2-1 provide the parts outside the CDR3, is AAGVIQSPRHLIKEKRETATLKCYPIPRHDTVYWYQQGPGQDPQFLISFYEKMQSDKGSIPDRFSAQQFSDYHSELNMSSLELGDSALYFCASSLGGHGSSSEQFFGPGTRLTVL.

This chain joins TRBV9 and TRBJ2-7; D not resolved. The length of the CDR3 is 14 residues. The germline V and J ends were trimmed by 0 bases and 4 bases, with 11 bases remaining between them. Germline V CDR1 and CDR2: SGDLS, YYNGEE. The CDR3 is CASSVDHTLYEQYF. CDR3 coding DNA: TGTGCCAGCAGCGTAGATCACACCCTTTACGAGCAGTACTTC.

This clone occurred a few times. The chain couples TRBV19 to TRBJ1-1; D is possibly TRBD1 (5 bases). The CDR3 is made up of 14 amino acids. The germline V gene has CDR1 LNHDA and CDR2 SQIVND (reference sequence). V lost 3 bases and J 4 bases, leaving 12 bases between the germline ends. In nucleotides, the CDR3 is TGTGCCAGTAGTATTGGTGGGGCGGCCACTGAAGCTTTCTTT. Amino acids: CASSIGGAATEAFF.

The chain links TRBV7-9 to TRBJ1-5; maybe TRBD1 (5 bases). This CDR3 has 15 amino acids. Trimming removed 6 bases at V and 2 bases at J, with 14 bases between. The germline V gene has CDR1 SEHNR and CDR2 FQNEAQ (reference sequence). The CDR3 region has the DNA TGTGCCAGCAGTTTTGACGGGGGTGGCAATCAGCCCCAGCATTTT. Its protein product is CASSFDGGGNQPQHF.

The chain employs TRBV10-3 and TRBJ1-4; D is possibly TRBD1 (5 bases). The germline V and J ends were trimmed by 6 bases and 11 bases, with 13 bases remaining between them. Germline values: CDR1 ENHRY, CDR2 SYGVKD. The CDR3 contains 12 residues. The CDR3 nucleotides are TGTGCCATCAGGTGGACAAAGAGGAAACTGTTTTTT. Its translation: CAIRWTKRKLFF.

The V and J genes are TRBV19 and TRBJ1-3, with D unclear. The CDR3 sequence is 12 residues long. Per the germline V gene, CDR1 is LNHDA and CDR2 is SQIVND (reference sequence). Deletions cut 7 bases from V and 2 bases from J, with 6 bases between. This chain's CDR3 is CASNSPGNTIYF. The CDR3 DNA reads as TGTGCCAGTAACTCACCTGGAAACACCATATATTTT.

The chain uses TRBV4-1 and TRBJ2-1; D uncertain. V lost 1 base, J lost 0 bases, and 7 bases lay in between. The CDR3 runs to 15 residues. Per germline, CDR1 MGHRA and CDR2 YSYEKL. The CDR3 here is CASSQGSTSYNEQFF. As DNA, the CDR3 is TGCGCCAGCAGCCAAGGGTCTACCTCCTACAATGAGCAGTTCTTC.

The J gene is TRBJ2-5, the V gene TRBV5-1; 8 bases line up with TRBD2. The trim removed 5 bases at V and 2 bases at J, leaving 14 bases unmatched. The CDR3 spans 17 residues. Per the germline V gene, CDR1 is SGHRS and CDR2 is YFSETQ. CDR3 sequence reads: CASRPRPLAEMQETQYF. The CDR3, as DNA: TGCGCCAGCAGACCCCGACCACTAGCGGAGATGCAAGAGACCCAGTACTTC.

This chain links TRBV27 with TRBJ2-1, with 9 bases aligning to TRBD2. In germline, CDR1 is MNHEY, CDR2 SMNVEV (reference sequence). V was clipped by 2 bases and J by 8 bases; unmatched bases: 10. The CDR3 extends over 16 amino acids. CDR3 region: CASSLPPGTSLHEQFF. CDR3 nucleotide sequence: TGTGCCAGCAGTTTACCGCCCGGGACTAGCTTGCATGAGCAGTTCTTC.

The chain recombines TRBV6-5 with TRBJ1-5; 7 bases are a match to TRBD1. Germline CDR1 and CDR2: MNHEY and SVGAGI. After removal of 8 bases from V and 3 bases from J, the junction contained 4 bases not matched to a gene. This CDR3 has 13 amino acids. CDR3 residues: CASSDRFNQPQHF. The DNA of the CDR3 is TGTGCCAGCTCGGACAGGTTCAATCAGCCCCAGCATTTT.

V and J are TRBV27 and TRBJ2-5; TRBD2 matches 13 bases. Germline-derived CDR1 and CDR2 are MNHEY and SMNVEV (reference sequence). V lost 3 bases, J lost 5 bases, and 6 bases stayed unmatched. CDR3 length: 16 amino acids. Here the CDR3 DNA reads TGTGCCAGCAGTTTGTTACTAGCGGGAGGGCCGGAGACCCAGTACTTC. Translated: CASSLLLAGGPETQYF.

This chain connects TRBV15 to TRBJ2-5, with a possible D match to TRBD2 (6 bases). The germline CDR1 and CDR2 sequences are LNHNV and YYDKDF (reference sequence). The CDR3 sequence is 13 residues long. Trimming left V 5 bases short and J 4 bases short, with 11 bases between. The CDR3 coding sequence is TGTGCCACCAGCGCACGCGGGACAGAGACCCAGTACTTC. Translation gives CATSARGTETQYF. Full variable domain (remainder filled in from reference TRBV15 and TRBJ2-5): DAMVIQNPRYQVTQFGKPVTLSCSQTLNHNVMYWYQQKSSQAPKLLFHYYDKDFNNEADTPDNFQSRRPNTSFCFLDIRSPGLGDTAMYLCATSARGTETQYFGPGTRLLVL.

V is TRBV11-3 and J is TRBJ2-2; a possible D gene is TRBD1 (6 bases). The germline V gene encodes CDR1 SGHNT and CDR2 YENEEA. The CDR3 is 14 amino acids. The V end was cut by 8 bases, the J end by 1 base, with 11 bases between. The CDR3: CASEDRGNTGELFF. CDR3 coding DNA: TGTGCCAGCGAGGACAGAGGGAACACCGGGGAGCTGTTTTTT.

The V call is TRBV7-3, the J call TRBJ2-7; D is possibly TRBD2 (6 bases). The CDR3 consists of 14 residues. With 2 bases removed from V and 4 bases from J, the gap between germline ends came to 12 bases. Germline CDR1 is SGHTA and CDR2 is FQGTGA. For the CDR3, the DNA is TGTGCCAGCAGCTTAGAGGCGGGGAATTACGAGCAGTACTTC. Translated: CASSLEAGNYEQYF. Looking up the rest from reference TRBV7-3 and TRBJ2-7 gives the full variable domain: GAGVSQTPSNKVTEKGKYVELRCDPISGHTALYWYRQSLGQGPEFLIYFQGTGAADDSGLPNDRFFAVRPEGSVSTLKIQRTERGDSAVYLCASSLEAGNYEQYFGPGTRLTVT.

V is TRBV29-1 and J is TRBJ1-1; possible D gene TRBD1, 5 bases. Trimming pared 3 bases from V and 0 bases from J, leaving 8 bases between. This CDR3 spans 13 amino acids. Germline CDR1 reads SQVTM; CDR2 reads ANQGSEA. The CDR3 reads CSVEGRLNTEAFF. Here the CDR3 DNA reads TGCAGCGTTGAGGGGCGTCTGAACACTGAAGCTTTCTTT.

V gene TRBV2 combines with J gene TRBJ2-2; 13 bases are shared with TRBD2. This CDR3 is built from 20 residues. CDR1 and CDR2 (germline): SNHLY, FYNNEI. V was pared by 0 bases and J by 2 bases, with 9 bases of the junction left unmatched. The CDR3 nucleotides read TGTGCCAGCAGTGAAGCAGTCGGGACTAGCGGGACTATAAACACCGGGGAGCTGTTTTTT. Protein product: CASSEAVGTSGTINTGELFF. Combining the CDR3 with reference TRBV2 and TRBJ2-2 gives the whole variable domain EPEVTQTPSHQVTQMGQEVILRCVPISNHLYFYWYRQILGQKVEFLVSFYNNEISEKSEIFDDQFSVERPDGSNFTLKIRSTKLEDSAMYFCASSEAVGTSGTINTGELFFGEGSRLTVL.